This T cell receptor (beta chain) was documented in a study of radiotherapy plus CTLA-4 blockade in lung cancer. Study-level points and caveats: Reported findings show early blood T cell clone dynamics, with interferon-beta, best predicted response.

As regards this clone: Its matching antigen is unknown.

The data were produced by immunoSEQ multiplex PCR, yet TCRdb's version contains in-frame clones alone and is incomplete. This sample carries 90,000 to 130,000 clones, more than 75% of them seen once, and the ten largest clones take 3.3%. V shed 6 bases and J shed 8 bases, with 8 bases lying between them. Per the germline V gene, CDR1 is SGHAT and CDR2 is FQNNGV. The CDR3 is 12 residues long. The V call is TRBV11-2, the J call TRBJ1-6; D remains ambiguous. The receptor's source is a human donor with non-small cell lung cancer that progressed on radiotherapy plus ipilimumab. Some clones in this sample may be carry-over from other donors' samples. Here the sequenced sample was peripheral blood, taken from a patient treated with radiotherapy plus ipilimumab. This CDR3 reads CASREPDSPLHF. DNA for the CDR3: TGTGCCAGCAGGGAGCCAGATTCACCCCTCCACTTT.